Listed here are 17 T cell receptor beta chains from one sample, sequenced in a study of Graves' ophthalmopathy and Graves' hyperthyroidism. Amplified TCR beta CDR3 regions were obtained using RNA transcripts as template. HTBI primers served in a first-round RT-PCR, which a second-round multiplex PCR followed. MiXCR, run by TCRdb on the multiplex PCR reads, gives a single entry per CDR3 protein. Among more than 1,000,000 distinct CDR3 sequences listed, about 40% were seen once. Material for sequencing was peripheral blood or thyroid tissue (not recorded which). The receptors come from an adult man with Graves' hyperthyroidism.

The chain recombines TRBV5-6 with TRBJ2-2; 10 bases are a match to TRBD1. J lost 12 bases, V lost 1 base, and 6 bases had no gene match. The V gene's germline CDR1 is SGHDT and CDR2 YYEEEE. This CDR3 has 14 amino acids. The CDR3 sequence is CASSLPGQGRKLFF. CDR3 nucleotides: TGTGCCAGCAGCTTGCCGGGACAGGGGCGAAAGCTGTTTTTT.

For this clonotype: This may be a read error, as it is one base from a much larger clone. The V call is TRBV7-2, the J call TRBJ2-2; D remains ambiguous. Germline values: CDR1 SGHTA, CDR2 FQGNSA. The CDR3 length is 15 residues. The CDR3 DNA follows: TGTGCCAGAAGCTCAGATATTCGAAACACCGGGGAGCTGTTTTTT. This translates into CARSSDIRNTGELFF.

Concerning this clonotype: A read error may explain this, as a much larger clone is one base away. The chain recombines TRBV10-3 with TRBJ1-5, with TRBD1 matching 9 bases. The junction had 3 bases not matched to a gene; V was cut back by 6 bases and J by 3 bases. CDR1 is ENHRY, CDR2 SYGVKD, per germline. This CDR3 is 14 amino acids long. The CDR3 DNA is TGTGCCATCAGGGACAGGGGTAACAATCAGCCCCAGCATTTT. Its translation is CAIRDRGNNQPQHF.

The gene calls are TRBV29-1 and TRBJ1-1, with TRBD1 matching over 8 bases. The V gene's germline CDR1 is SQVTM and CDR2 ANQGSEA. V gave up 3 bases and J gave up 7 bases; unmatched junction bases: 4. The CDR3 has 12 amino acids. CDR3 sequence (DNA): TGCAGCGTTGATTCAGGGGGCAGTGAAGCTTTCTTT. Amino acids: CSVDSGGSEAFF. The full variable domain, completed using reference TRBV29-1 and TRBJ1-1, is SAVISQKPSRDICQRGTSLTIQCQVDSQVTMMFWYRQQPGQSLTLIATANQGSEATYESGFVIDKFPISRPNLTFSTLTVSNMSPEDSSIYLCSVDSGGSEAFFGQGTRLTVV.

Remarks on this clonotype: One end of the junction varies from germline; a read error may be responsible. The V gene is TRBV10-3, the J gene TRBJ2-7, with a possible D match to TRBD2 (6 bases). This CDR3 contains 13 residues. Germline V gives CDR1 ENHRY, CDR2 SYGVKD. CDR3 residues: CASSWGDLNEQYF. CDR3 in DNA: TGTGCCAGCAGTTGGGGGGATCTGAACGAGCAGTACTTC.

V gene TRBV5-5 combines with J gene TRBJ2-7; possibly TRBD1 for D (5 bases). CDR3 length equals 15 residues. V lost 1 base to trimming and J lost 1 base, with 12 bases between them. Germline loops: CDR1 SGHKS, CDR2 YYEKEE (reference sequence). The CDR3 nucleotides read TGTGCCAGCAGCTTGTTTTTAGGGGAATCCTACGAGCAGTACTTC. This translates into CASSLFLGESYEQYF.

This rearrangement joins TRBV20-1 to TRBJ1-4; D is unclear. V was pared by 3 bases and J by 7 bases, with 12 bases between. Germline-derived CDR1 and CDR2 are DFQATT and SNEGSKA (reference sequence). The length of the CDR3 is 13 residues. This CDR3 reads CSARIAGSEKLFF. The CDR3 DNA follows: TGCAGTGCTAGGATAGCCGGGAGTGAAAAACTGTTTTTT.

This clonotype showed up just a few times. A single base separates this from a much larger clone, so it may be a read error. The rearrangement links TRBV20-1 to TRBJ2-5, with D perhaps TRBD2 (6 bases). This CDR3 spans 14 amino acids. Germline CDR1 reads DFQATT; CDR2 reads SNEGSKA (reference sequence). The CDR3 nucleotides are TGCAGTGCTGGAGGGACGGTTGGAAAAGAGTCCCAGTACTTC. It codes for CSAGGTVGKESQYF.

J is TRBJ1-2 and V is TRBV2; D is uncertain. In germline, CDR1 is SNHLY, CDR2 FYNNEI. V gave up 5 bases and J gave up 2 bases, with 15 bases separating them. This CDR3 comprises 15 residues. This CDR3 is CASSPPRRYNYGYTF. CDR3 nucleotides: TGTGCCAGCAGTCCTCCTCGTAGGTACAACTATGGCTACACCTTC.

In the case of this clonotype: This CDR3 is missing its conserved last phenylalanine or tryptophan, likely due to a read error. The limits of the CDR3 on the DNA are not certain, so only TCRdb's listed CDR3 is given. CDR3 in amino acids: CAISEPSTS. The J gene is TRBJ2-6, the V gene TRBV10-3. The CDR3 length is 9 residues, termini included. Germline assignment: CDR1 ENHRY and CDR2 SYGVKD.

The gene calls are TRBV15 and TRBJ1-5; D not certain. CDR1 and CDR2 from the germline V gene are LNHNV and YYDKDF (reference sequence). The V end was cut by 4 bases, the J end by 7 bases, with 8 bases between. This CDR3 has 12 amino acids. CDR3 sequence (DNA): TGTGCCACCAGCAAGGAGAGACAGCCCCAGCATTTT. This sequence encodes CATSKERQPQHF.

Note on this clonotype: The conserved phenylalanine or tryptophan normally closing the CDR3 is absent here, so this likely arose from a read error. V usage is TRBV9 and J usage is TRBJ1-1; 9 nucleotides align to TRBD1. Germline V gene data show CDR1 as SGDLS and CDR2 as YYNGEE. J was trimmed by 2 bases and V by 2 bases; bases with no gene match: 7. CDR3 length equals 16 residues. The CDR3 spells CASSVGQGRSNTEAFS. The CDR3 bases are TGTGCCAGCAGCGTCGGACAGGGGAGGTCAAACACTGAAGCTTTCTCT.

V gene TRBV10-2 combines with J gene TRBJ1-5, with a weak D call TRBD1 (5 bases). CDR1 is WSHSY and CDR2 is SAAADI in the germline V gene. The V gene lost 0 bases and the J gene lost 1 base, with 16 bases spanning the gap. The CDR3 contains 18 residues. For the CDR3, the DNA is TGCGCCAGCAGTGAGTCCATGGGGCAGGGCGGCAGCAATCAGCCCCAGCATTTT. This codes for CASSESMGQGGSNQPQHF.

This clonotype was counted many times. The genes are TRBV3-1 and TRBJ2-7, with TRBD1 matching 9 bases. Germline V lookup: CDR1 LGHDT, CDR2 YNNKEL (reference sequence). V lost 5 bases to trimming and J lost 6 bases; unmatched junction nucleotides: 8. The CDR3 is 14 residues long. The CDR3 sequence is CASSATGGFSEQYF. For the CDR3, the DNA is TGTGCCAGCAGCGCTACAGGGGGCTTCTCCGAGCAGTACTTC.

This chain joins TRBV7-2 and TRBJ2-7; TRBD2 is a possible D gene (5 bases). Germline CDR1 and CDR2: SGHTA and FQGNSA. This CDR3 contains 16 residues. V lost 6 bases and J 0 bases, leaving 18 bases between the germline ends. The CDR3 nucleotides read TGTGCCAGCAGTCCATCGGCGGGTCACAGCTCCTACGAGCAGTACTTC. Protein: CASSPSAGHSSYEQYF.

This clonotype was counted at least ten times. The gene calls are TRBV20-1 and TRBJ1-2; D unresolved. Looked up from germline, CDR1 is DFQATT and CDR2 is SNEGSKA (reference sequence). V was pared by 3 bases and J by 3 bases, with 14 bases between. This CDR3 has 14 amino acids. The DNA of the CDR3 is TGCAGTGCTAGTCCCGTCGTTTTCGACTATGGCTACACCTTC. Translated, it gives CSASPVVFDYGYTF.

This chain joins TRBV6-2 or TRBV6-3 and TRBJ1-5; perhaps TRBD1 as D (5 bases). Germline V gene lookup returns CDR1 MNHEY and CDR2 SVGEGT. V gave up 2 bases and J gave up 6 bases, with 11 bases separating them. The CDR3 loop spans 14 amino acids. DNA for the CDR3: TGTGCCAGCAGTTACCTCGACAGTGGTCAGCCCCAGCATTTT. Translating gives CASSYLDSGQPQHF.